This T cell receptor (beta chain) comes out of a study of blood T cell repertoires in COVID-19. Study background: From T cells, B-cell-depleted T cells, or PBMCs came the material, which was cDNA or gDNA.

Per the original data handling: Cell counts per sample came from amplifying reference gene primers. Some clones are missing from TCRdb's copy, which holds only in-frame ones; the method was immunoSEQ multiplex PCR. V, J and clone size were drawn from that table, and D and trimming were deduced from the DNA. This table has roughly 50,000 clones, more than 70% appearing once. The CDR3 totals 16 residues. Trimming took off 0 bases at V and 6 bases at J, with 18 bases between the two ends. Germline values: CDR1 SGHRS, CDR2 YFSETQ. The chain combines TRBV5-1 with TRBJ1-1, with D unclear. The receptor was derived from an older woman with acute or convalescent COVID-19. Sequenced material: peripheral blood. The CDR3 loop reads CASSLARSPQAPEAFF. The CDR3 DNA sequence: TGCGCCAGCAGCTTGGCCCGAAGTCCTCAGGCCCCTGAAGCTTTCTTT. Full variable domain (remainder filled in from reference TRBV5-1 and TRBJ1-1): KAGVTQTPRYLIKTRGQQVTLSCSPISGHRSVSWYQQTPGQGLQFLFEYFSETQRNKGNFPGRFSGRQFSNSRSEMNVSTLELGDSALYLCASSLARSPQAPEAFFGQGTRLTVV.